What follows are 28 T cell receptor beta chains derived from one specimen sequenced in a study of cytomegalovirus exposure and HLA in healthy donors. With 60 Vbeta and 13 Jbeta primers, the PCR was carried out. The protocol was immunoSEQ multiplex PCR, while the TCRdb copy is restricted to in-frame clones and leaves out a portion. The table shows some 170,000 clones, with 9.5% occurring only once. Sequencing was done on a sample of PBMCs. The receptors originated from a woman aged 30 to 39 in good health and CMV-seropositive.

V gene TRBV5-1 combines with J gene TRBJ1-3; D is perhaps TRBD1 (5 bases). CDR1 is SGHRS and CDR2 is YFSETQ in the germline V gene. CDR3 size: 14 residues. V was clipped by 0 bases and J by 2 bases, with 6 bases between them. CDR3 amino acids: CASSLVGPGNTIYF. The CDR3 DNA reads TGCGCCAGCAGCTTGGTGGGGCCTGGAAACACCATATATTTT.

This clone was found a few times. This rearrangement joins TRBV5-1 to TRBJ2-5; 10 nucleotides align to TRBD2. Per germline, CDR1 SGHRS and CDR2 YFSETQ. The CDR3 runs 18 residues. The junction had 9 bases not matched to a gene; V was cut back by 0 bases and J by 1 base. The CDR3 spells CASSLELAGEGPQETQYF. The CDR3 bases are TGCGCCAGCAGCTTGGAGCTAGCGGGAGAGGGGCCCCAAGAGACCCAGTACTTC.

CDR3 amino acids: CASSMGGTGTDTQYF. CDR3 sequence (DNA): TGTGCCAGCAGCATGGGCGGGACGGGAACAGATACGCAGTATTTT. The chain joins TRBV21-1 to TRBJ2-3; the D call TRBD2 from the table was never checked on the DNA. TRBV21-1 is a pseudogene. The CDR3 extends over 15 amino acids.

Here the CDR3 DNA reads TGTGCCAGCAGCTTCGGGACGGGTCCAGGGGCGGATACGCAGTATTTT. Translation gives CASSFGTGPGADTQYF. This chain links TRBV7-9 with TRBJ2-3, with D possibly TRBD1 on 6 matching bases. CDR3 size: 16 residues. V lost 3 bases and J 6 bases, leaving 19 bases between the germline ends. Germline V gives CDR1 SEHNR, CDR2 FQNEAQ (reference sequence).

The chain has TRBV2 and TRBJ2-1, with 12 positions matching TRBD1. The trim removed 6 bases at V and 2 bases at J, leaving 11 bases unmatched. The germline CDR1 and CDR2 sequences are SNHLY and FYNNEI. The CDR3 contains 18 residues. The CDR3 here is CASRGQGAPLRAYNEQFF. The CDR3 nucleotides are TGTGCCAGCAGGGGACAGGGGGCCCCTCTTAGGGCCTACAATGAGCAGTTCTTC.

This clone was counted a few times. The gene calls are TRBV4-1 and TRBJ1-3; D is uncertain. The CDR3 consists of 15 residues. In germline, CDR1 is MGHRA, CDR2 YSYEKL. V lost 0 bases to trimming and J lost 4 bases, with 10 bases between them. CDR3 nucleotides: TGCGCCAGCAGCCAAGATAGCCGGCAAGGAAACACCATATATTTT. Its translation: CASSQDSRQGNTIYF.

In this sample, this clone turned up a few times. The V gene is TRBV2, the J gene TRBJ1-2; 7 bases line up with TRBD1. This CDR3 comprises 14 residues. The J segment lost 4 bases and the V segment lost 8 bases, leaving 10 bases of the junction unmatched. Germline V gene data show CDR1 as SNHLY and CDR2 as FYNNEI. The CDR3 DNA is TGTGCCAGCCGACAGGGTTCTCCCACCTATGGCTACACCTTC. It yields the protein CASRQGSPTYGYTF.

This clone was counted between two and nine times. V and J are TRBV29-1 and TRBJ1-2; D uncertain. The V gene's germline CDR1 is SQVTM and CDR2 ANQGSEA. The CDR3 contains 12 residues. V lost 3 bases to trimming and J lost 3 bases, with 8 bases between them. The CDR3: CSVEGEDYGYTF. The CDR3 nucleotides read TGCAGCGTTGAGGGAGAGGACTATGGCTACACCTTC.

This clone turned up a few times. V and J are TRBV5-1 and TRBJ2-5, with 12 bases lining up with TRBD2. The assigned J gene may be wrong: the sequence end matches TRBJ2-7 better. The CDR3 sequence is 15 residues long. The germline V gene encodes CDR1 SGHRS and CDR2 YFSETQ. CDR3 nucleotide sequence: TGCGCCAGCAGCGACTTGACTAGCGGGAGCGACGAGCAGTACTTC. Translating it yields CASSDLTSGSDEQYF.

The rearrangement uses TRBV11-3 and TRBJ2-7, with D possibly matching TRBD2 (6 bases). The V gene lost 5 bases and the J gene lost 7 bases, with 18 bases spanning the gap. Germline CDR1 SGHNT, CDR2 YENEEA. The CDR3 length is 14 residues. The CDR3 DNA sequence: TGTGCCAGCAGCCCTCGAGGGGCGCGGGGTGAGCAGTACTTC. Its protein product is CASSPRGARGEQYF.

A note on this clone: Other DNA sequences from this sample encode an identical CDR3 as well. V and J are TRBV30 and TRBJ2-7; tentatively, D is TRBD1 (6 bases). From germline, CDR1 is GTSNPN and CDR2 SVGIG (reference sequence). V was cut by 2 bases and J by 7 bases, with 21 bases left in between. CDR3 length: 15 amino acids. The CDR3 is CAWSITGYPTLEQYF. The DNA for the CDR3 is TGTGCCTGGAGTATCACAGGGTATCCCACACTGGAGCAGTACTTC.

With regard to this clone: Sequence at one end of the junction differs from germline and may be a read error. V is TRBV5-1 and J is TRBJ2-3; 7 nucleotides agree with TRBD2. The CDR3 length is 16 residues. From germline, CDR1 is SGHRS and CDR2 YFSETQ. The chain's CDR3 is CVSSLNWGGPADTQYF. CDR3 in DNA: TGCGTCAGCAGCTTGAATTGGGGAGGGCCGGCAGATACGCAGTATTTT.

This clone was observed a handful of times. In DNA form, the CDR3 reads TGCGCCAGCAGCTTGCAGACTAGCTCGAGGGAGCAGTACTTC. This encodes CASSLQTSSREQYF. The V call is TRBV5-1, the J call TRBJ2-7; 7 bases agree with TRBD2. The CDR3 consists of 14 residues. CDR1 and CDR2 from the germline V gene are SGHRS and YFSETQ. Trimming at V came to 1 base and at J to 7 bases, leaving 8 bases not matched to a gene.

This chain connects TRBV13 to TRBJ2-1; TRBD2 agrees at 11 bases. Germline assignment: CDR1 PRHDT and CDR2 FYEKMQ (reference sequence). CDR3 length: 15 amino acids. Unmatched junction bases numbered 4, after V lost 6 bases and J lost 3 bases. The CDR3 loop reads CASRTSGDVYNEQFF. CDR3 nucleotide sequence: TGTGCCAGCAGGACTAGCGGGGACGTCTACAATGAGCAGTTCTTC.

The sample holds a few counts of this clone. The chain uses TRBV10-3 and TRBJ2-5; a weak D match, TRBD2 (6 bases). This CDR3 comprises 14 residues. Looked up from germline, CDR1 is ENHRY and CDR2 is SYGVKD. Trimming pared 4 bases from V and 2 bases from J, leaving 11 bases between. Written as DNA, the CDR3 is TGTGCCATCAGTGGGACTGGGACTCAAGAGACCCAGTACTTC. Its translation is CAISGTGTQETQYF.

With regard to this clone: The junction departs from germline at one end; a sequencing error may be responsible. In the same sample, other DNA sequences code for this CDR3. CDR3 region: CSVANTGQVGNTEAFF. In nucleotides, the CDR3 is TGCAGCGTTGCCAACACAGGGCAGGTAGGGAACACCGAAGCTTTCTTT. V usage is TRBV29-1 and J usage is TRBJ1-1, with D possibly TRBD1 on 6 matching bases. The length of the CDR3 is 16 residues. Per germline, CDR1 SQVTM and CDR2 ANQGSEA.

The J gene is TRBJ1-5, the V gene TRBV2, with D perhaps TRBD1 (6 bases). Deletions cut 6 bases from V and 4 bases from J, with 16 bases between. CDR3 length: 15 residues. In germline, CDR1 is SNHLY, CDR2 FYNNEI. The CDR3 reads CASSKDNRANQPQHF. DNA of the CDR3: TGTGCCAGCAGCAAAGATAACAGGGCGAATCAGCCCCAGCATTTT.

The gene calls are TRBV29-1 and TRBJ2-3, with D perhaps TRBD2 (5 bases). The CDR3 sequence is 12 residues long. Trimming took off 1 base at V and 6 bases at J, with 8 bases between the two ends. Germline CDR1 and CDR2: SQVTM and ANQGSEA. CDR3: CSVEVKRDTQYF. In nucleotides, the CDR3 is TGCAGCGTTGAAGTAAAGCGGGATACGCAGTATTTT.

There are a few counts of this clone. V is TRBV6-5 and J is TRBJ1-1; 9 nucleotides align to TRBD1. V shed 6 bases and J 2 bases; nucleotides not matched to a gene: 4. Per germline, CDR1 MNHEY and CDR2 SVGAGI. The CDR3 extends over 14 amino acids. The CDR3, as DNA: TGTGCCAGCAGAGTGGACAGGGGTAACACTGAAGCTTTCTTT. This codes for CASRVDRGNTEAFF.

This clone has more than one count but fewer than ten. The chain couples TRBV19 to TRBJ2-5; 13 nucleotides line up with TRBD2. Trimming at V came to 8 bases and at J to 1 base, leaving 19 bases not matched to a gene. Per the germline V gene, CDR1 is LNHDA and CDR2 is SQIVND (reference sequence). The CDR3 contains 20 residues. CDR3 amino acids: CASSYSGLAGYLPAQETQYF. DNA of the CDR3: TGTGCCAGTTCCTATTCGGGACTAGCGGGATACCTCCCAGCCCAAGAGACCCAGTACTTC. The full variable domain, in which reference TRBV19 and TRBJ2-5 provide the parts outside the CDR3, is DGGITQSPKYLFRKEGQNVTLSCEQNLNHDAMYWYRQDPGQGLRLIYYSQIVNDFQKGDIAEGYSVSREKKESFPLTVTSAQKNPTAFYLCASSYSGLAGYLPAQETQYFGPGTRLLVL.

This clone was picked up a small number of times. This rearrangement joins TRBV18 to TRBJ2-1, with D maybe TRBD2 (6 bases). Trimming stripped 4 bases from V and 7 bases from J, with 26 bases between. The CDR3 is 18 residues long. Germline assignment: CDR1 KGHSH and CDR2 LQKENI. This chain's CDR3 is CASSLGPSEATKGNEQFF. In nucleotides, the CDR3 is TGTGCCAGCTCACTCGGGCCTAGCGAGGCGACCAAGGGGAATGAGCAGTTCTTC.

This clone was seen only a few times. J is TRBJ2-1 and V is TRBV19; 14 bases agree with TRBD2. Germline V gene lookup returns CDR1 LNHDA and CDR2 SQIVND (reference sequence). Germline trimming cut 5 bases from V and 7 bases from J; bases unmatched to any gene: 7. This CDR3 has 16 amino acids. CDR3 DNA sequence: TGTGCCAGTAGTTACGGGACTAGCGGGAGCGGGAATGAGCAGTTCTTC. It codes for CASSYGTSGSGNEQFF.

This chain joins TRBV12-1 and TRBJ1-1. TRBV12-1 is an annotated pseudogene. CDR3 length: 15 amino acids. CDR3 loop: CASSFGQPAGTEAFF. For the CDR3, the DNA is TGTGCCAGCAGCTTTGGGCAACCAGCGGGCACTGAAGCTTTCTTT.

The sample holds a few counts of this clone. This CDR3 is CASSVTVEETQYF. The CDR3 nucleotides are TGTGCCAGCAGTGTGACAGTCGAAGAGACCCAGTACTTC. This sequence joins TRBV6-1 and TRBJ2-5; D may be TRBD1 (5 bases). This CDR3 is 13 amino acids long. The germline gives CDR1 MNHNS, CDR2 SASEGT. V lost 4 bases to trimming and J lost 3 bases, with 9 bases between them.

The chain combines TRBV10-1 with TRBJ2-5, with a weak D call TRBD2 (7 bases). This CDR3 region has 15 residues. The V and J ends lost 3 bases and 5 bases respectively, with 16 bases between them. Germline V gene sequence: CDR1 WNHNN, CDR2 SYGVQD (reference sequence). The CDR3 DNA sequence: TGCGCCAGCAGTGACGGGGGGCGAATGGGGGAGACCCAGTACTTC. Protein: CASSDGGRMGETQYF.

This clone was found a few times. The J gene is TRBJ2-2, the V gene TRBV6-5; D is possibly TRBD2 (5 bases). The CDR3 extends over 15 amino acids. CDR1 and CDR2 (germline): MNHEY, SVGAGI. Trimming removed 2 bases from V and 1 base from J, with 8 bases in between. The DNA for the CDR3 is TGTGCCAGCAGTTACGGACTCGGGAACACCGGGGAGCTGTTTTTT. Translation: CASSYGLGNTGELFF.

In its sample, this clone was seen a few times. The V call is TRBV7-9, the J call TRBJ2-1; TRBD2 aligns across 12 bases. CDR1 SEHNR and CDR2 FQNEAQ come from the germline V gene (reference sequence). J was trimmed by 8 bases and V by 3 bases; bases with no gene match: 5. The CDR3 consists of 15 residues. CDR3 DNA: TGTGCCAGCAGCTTGACTAGCGGGAGTTATGATGAGCAGTTCTTC. It yields the protein CASSLTSGSYDEQFF.

This clone was found a few times. V and J are TRBV5-1 and TRBJ1-2, with 9 nucleotides matching TRBD1. This CDR3 has 16 amino acids. The junction had 8 bases not matched to a gene; V was cut back by 0 bases and J by 5 bases. The germline gives CDR1 SGHRS, CDR2 YFSETQ. This CDR3 reads CASSLEGTGLGYGYTF. Written as DNA, the CDR3 is TGCGCCAGCAGCTTGGAAGGGACAGGGTTGGGGTATGGCTACACCTTC.